What follows is one T cell receptor (beta chain) and its context. Its target is unknown. The entry originates in a study of monozygotic twins with cystic fibrosis. Study-level background: Approximately 2.8 micrograms of fragmented DNA underwent roughly 16 PCR cycles for library preparation. Notes on the study in general: Clonality was generally low (median approximately 0.009), higher in the most severe patients. No link emerged between shared CDR3 counts and age, concordance or severity. In 13 of 16 pairs, V gene usage was closest to the co-twin's.

Repertoires were generated with immunoSEQ multiplex PCR, while TCRdb's copy carries only in-frame clones and drops some. Among roughly 13,000 clones, approximately 90% were seen once, and the ten largest hold over 0.6%. Germline V gene data show CDR1 as SGHTS and CDR2 as YDEGEE. The V end lost 6 bases, the J end lost 3 bases, and 16 bases lay between the germline ends. CDR3 length: 15 amino acids. The TCR sequence derives from a boy aged 5-17 years with cystic fibrosis. The sample consisted of blood. The chain employs TRBV5-8 and TRBJ1-5, with D possibly TRBD1 on 5 matching bases. In nucleotides, the CDR3 is TGTGCCAGCAACCCAGCAGGGTGGGACAATCAGCCCCAGCATTTT. Translation: CASNPAGWDNQPQHF.